This T cell receptor beta chain was profiled in a study of cytotoxic CD8 clonotypes in ibrutinib-treated CLL. V was shortened by 8 bases and J by 7 bases, with 14 bases between the two germline ends. The CDR3 covers 12 residues. Germline V lookup: CDR1 MNHNS, CDR2 SASEGT. Method: immunoSEQ multiplex PCR; TCRdb's copy keeps in-frame clones and lacks some. In the table there are more than 150,000 clones, 72% of which are singletons. This receptor was obtained from a human donor with chronic lymphocytic leukemia. The sequencing used PBMCs, collected after 24 months of ibrutinib treatment. The V and J genes are TRBV6-1 and TRBJ2-5; possibly TRBD2 for D (6 bases). In nucleotides, the CDR3 is TGTGCCAGCGCAACTAGCTCGCCGACCCAGTACTTC. The encoded protein is CASATSSPTQYF.